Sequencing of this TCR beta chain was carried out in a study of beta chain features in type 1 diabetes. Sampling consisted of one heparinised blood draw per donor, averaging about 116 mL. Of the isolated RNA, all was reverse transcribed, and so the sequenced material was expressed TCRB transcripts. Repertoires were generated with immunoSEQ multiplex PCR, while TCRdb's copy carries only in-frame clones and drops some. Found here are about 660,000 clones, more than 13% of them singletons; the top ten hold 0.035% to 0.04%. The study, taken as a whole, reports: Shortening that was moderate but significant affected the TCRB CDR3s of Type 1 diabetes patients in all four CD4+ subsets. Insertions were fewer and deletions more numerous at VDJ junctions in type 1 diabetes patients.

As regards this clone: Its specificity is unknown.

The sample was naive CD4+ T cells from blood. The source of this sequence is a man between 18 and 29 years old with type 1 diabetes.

In nucleotides, the CDR3 is TGCGCCAGCTACACTAGCCAAGAGACCCAGTACTTC. Its protein product is CASYTSQETQYF. The chain combines TRBV5-1 with TRBJ2-5, with D tentatively TRBD2 (5 bases). V lost 7 bases and J 1 base, leaving 8 bases between the germline ends. This CDR3 region has 12 residues. Per germline, CDR1 SGHRS and CDR2 YFSETQ.